The clone carrying this T cell receptor (beta chain) was found a few times. This entry is derived from a study of regulatory T cells in long-lasting Graves disease. Documented time point: persistent/refractory GD, antithyroid drugs over 5 years with positive TRAb. There was RNA extracted from PBMCs, and the TCR library was made from it. Peripheral blood, about 10 milliliters of it, was drawn into EDTA tubes. Construction of TCR beta libraries relied on iRepertoire HTBI primers and on Arm-PCR targeting CDR3 regions. TCRdb redid the calling of the multiplex PCR reads with MiXCR, one entry per CDR3 protein. The top ten hold under 15% of the sample, which has roughly 490,000 distinct CDR3 sequences, about 22% seen once. The source was peripheral blood mononuclear cells (PBMCs), collected when the disease was refractory, from a patient treated with antithyroid drugs. This receptor was identified in a female donor with Graves disease.

CDR3 DNA sequence: TGTGCCAGAGGACAGGGGGCCACCGGGGAGCTGTTTTTT. Translated, it gives CARGQGATGELFF. The V call is TRBV2, the J call TRBJ2-2; TRBD1 matches 11 bases. Germline-derived CDR1 and CDR2 are SNHLY and FYNNEI. This CDR3 has 13 residues. J lost 4 bases, V lost 9 bases, and 1 base had no gene match.